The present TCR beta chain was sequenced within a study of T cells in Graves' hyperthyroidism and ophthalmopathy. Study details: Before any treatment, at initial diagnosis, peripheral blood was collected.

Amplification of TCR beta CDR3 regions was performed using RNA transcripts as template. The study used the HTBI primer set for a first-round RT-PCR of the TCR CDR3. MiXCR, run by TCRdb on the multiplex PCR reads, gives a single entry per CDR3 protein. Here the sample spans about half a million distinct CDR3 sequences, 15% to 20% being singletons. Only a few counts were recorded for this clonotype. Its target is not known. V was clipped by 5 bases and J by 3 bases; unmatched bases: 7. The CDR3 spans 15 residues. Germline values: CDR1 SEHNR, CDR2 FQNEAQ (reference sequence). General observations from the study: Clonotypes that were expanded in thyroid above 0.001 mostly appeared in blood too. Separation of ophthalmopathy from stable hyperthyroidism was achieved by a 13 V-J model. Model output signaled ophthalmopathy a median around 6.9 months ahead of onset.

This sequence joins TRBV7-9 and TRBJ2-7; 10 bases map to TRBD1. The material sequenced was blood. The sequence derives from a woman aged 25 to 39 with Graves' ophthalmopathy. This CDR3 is CASSTGTGAVYEQYF. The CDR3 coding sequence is TGTGCCAGCAGCACCGGGACAGGGGCGGTCTACGAGCAGTACTTC.